Described below is a single T cell receptor (beta chain) sequence and its context. The data originate from a study of blood T cell repertoires in COVID-19. The wider study: Italy, Spain and the United States were the sources of the convalescent and acute COVID-19 samples.

Assay used: immunoSEQ multiplex PCR; TCRdb lists only in-frame clones, some missing. The sample consists of fewer than 250,000 clones, 85% to 95% of them appearing once. This CDR3 is 15 amino acids long. Germline V gene lookup returns CDR1 MNHNS and CDR2 SASEGT. V was trimmed by 2 bases and J by 1 base, leaving 11 bases between them. It was during active infection that Seattle patients were enrolled and then longitudinally followed. The gene calls are TRBV6-1 and TRBJ1-1; maybe TRBD1 (5 bases). The sequence derives from a man younger than 45 with COVID-19, enrolled during active disease. Material: peripheral blood. This chain's CDR3 is CASSEYRGPNTEAFF. The CDR3 DNA reads as TGTGCCAGCAGTGAATATAGGGGCCCGAACACTGAAGCTTTCTTT.